The entry below gives a single TCR beta chain sequence along with its context. The data derive from a study of blood T cell repertoires in COVID-19. Looking at the study overall: The study drew acute and convalescent COVID-19 samples from the United States, Italy and Spain. T cells, B-cell-depleted T cells, or PBMCs provided the cDNA or gDNA that served as material.

Seattle patients were enrolled during active infection and followed longitudinally. The CDR3 totals 14 residues. CDR1 is LGHNA, CDR2 YSLEER, per germline. The V end lost 4 bases, the J end lost 2 bases, and 11 bases lay between the germline ends. Study processing details: Reference gene primer amplification gave estimated nucleated cell counts. Sequencing was performed with immunoSEQ multiplex PCR; in TCRdb, only in-frame clones are kept and a portion is missing. V and J calls and clone size are given by that table; D and trimming were obtained from the DNA. The table shows a few hundred thousand clones, with about 90% occurring only once.

The chain carries TRBV4-3 and TRBJ1-2; the D is unclear. Source material: peripheral blood. The sequence was obtained from a woman in her 30s with COVID-19, enrolled during active disease. CDR3 loop: CASSPADTNYGYTF. CDR3 sequence (DNA): TGCGCCAGCAGCCCCGCCGACACAAACTATGGCTACACCTTC.